The 26 T cell receptor beta chains below come from one sample, sequenced in a study of cytomegalovirus exposure and HLA in healthy donors. The PCR made use of 60 Vbeta and 13 Jbeta primers. Data came from immunoSEQ multiplex PCR; TCRdb stores just in-frame clones and leaves some out. The repertoire has 110,000 or so clones, 70% to 85% of them found once; the top ten carry roughly 11%. Sample: PBMCs. The receptors here all came from a woman between 45 and 60 years old in good health and CMV-seropositive.

This clone was recorded a few times. V and J are TRBV7-7 and TRBJ2-1, with TRBD2 identical over 7 bases. Trimming cost V 4 bases and J 7 bases; bases outside gene matches: 10. Germline assignment: CDR1 SSHAT and CDR2 FNYEAQ (reference sequence). This CDR3 region has 15 residues. This chain's CDR3 is CASSSTGAGSNEQFF. The CDR3 bases are TGTGCCAGCAGCTCAACGGGAGCGGGGAGTAATGAGCAGTTCTTC.

The chain uses TRBV18 and TRBJ2-7; 7 positions match TRBD1. Germline V gene sequence: CDR1 KGHSH, CDR2 LQKENI. The V segment lost 3 bases and the J segment 1 base; nucleotides outside the gene matches: 3. CDR3 length equals 14 residues. The DNA for the CDR3 is TGTGCCAGCTCACCCGGACAGGAATCCTACGAGCAGTACTTC. Translating gives CASSPGQESYEQYF.

This rearrangement joins TRBV27 to TRBJ2-7; D is unresolved. The CDR3 loop spans 13 amino acids. The V gene lost 5 bases and the J gene lost 3 bases, with 11 bases spanning the gap. Germline CDR1 reads MNHEY; CDR2 reads SMNVEV (reference sequence). CDR3 loop: CASSMRGGYEQYF. CDR3 in DNA: TGTGCCAGCAGTATGAGAGGCGGCTACGAGCAGTACTTC.

The rearrangement joins TRBV29-1 to TRBJ1-2; no clear D gene. The CDR3 extends over 12 amino acids. From germline, CDR1 is SQVTM and CDR2 ANQGSEA. V lost 1 base and J lost 7, with 10 bases in between. The CDR3 loop reads CSVEVGLSGYTF. The CDR3 region has the DNA TGCAGCGTTGAAGTAGGACTTTCTGGCTACACCTTC.

This clone was seen only once. The V call is TRBV28, the J call TRBJ1-2, with 12 positions matching TRBD1. From germline, CDR1 is MDHEN and CDR2 SYDVKM. Germline trimming cut 1 base from V and 3 bases from J; bases unmatched to any gene: 9. The CDR3 totals 18 residues. The CDR3 sequence is CASSLFGTGGARDYGYTF. CDR3 nucleotides: TGTGCCAGCAGTTTATTCGGGACAGGGGGCGCTCGGGACTATGGCTACACCTTC.

V and J are TRBV10-3 and TRBJ1-2; 8 bases are shared with TRBD1. The germline gives CDR1 ENHRY, CDR2 SYGVKD. The CDR3 totals 12 residues. V trimming: 11 bases; J trimming: 7 bases; junction bases outside the gene matches: 9. The CDR3 DNA follows: TGTGCCGGTGGACAGGGTGGCTCTGGCTACACCTTC. Residues: CAGGQGGSGYTF.

V is TRBV28 and J is TRBJ2-7; D not certain. Germline V CDR1 and CDR2: MDHEN, SYDVKM. The CDR3 runs 13 residues. Trimming removed 3 bases from V and 5 bases from J, with 11 bases in between. CDR3: CASSFSGSHEQYF. Written as DNA, the CDR3 is TGTGCCAGCAGTTTCTCGGGTAGCCACGAGCAGTACTTC.

This clone was recorded a few times. The rearrangement joins TRBV15 to TRBJ1-5; 9 bases are a match to TRBD1. Germline V gives CDR1 LNHNV, CDR2 YYDKDF (reference sequence). V gave up 5 bases and J gave up 6 bases; unmatched junction bases: 5. The CDR3 spans 14 residues. CDR3 amino acids: CATSARDRVQPQHF. CDR3 DNA sequence: TGTGCCACCAGCGCTAGGGACAGGGTTCAGCCCCAGCATTTT.

This clone was seen once. The rearrangement joins TRBV19 to TRBJ1-2, with 8 bases fitting TRBD1. The CDR3 loop spans 12 amino acids. CDR1 is LNHDA and CDR2 is SQIVND in the germline V gene (reference sequence). The trim removed 5 bases at V and 7 bases at J, leaving 3 bases unmatched. The CDR3 loop is CASSGDRLGYTF. The DNA for the CDR3 is TGTGCCAGTAGTGGGGACAGGCTTGGCTACACCTTC. Variable domain in full (rest from reference TRBV19 and TRBJ1-2): DGGITQSPKYLFRKEGQNVTLSCEQNLNHDAMYWYRQDPGQGLRLIYYSQIVNDFQKGDIAEGYSVSREKKESFPLTVTSAQKNPTAFYLCASSGDRLGYTFGSGTRLTVV.

The CDR3 DNA reads as TGTGCCAGTAGTCCCAGGGGGGAATCGGCCTATAATTCACCCCTCCACTTT. Translated: CASSPRGESAYNSPLHF. This chain links TRBV19 with TRBJ1-6, with 7 bases identical to TRBD1. The CDR3 sequence is 17 residues long. CDR1 is LNHDA and CDR2 is SQIVND in the germline V gene (reference sequence). V was pared by 5 bases and J by 2 bases, with 9 bases of the junction left unmatched.

The CDR3 here is CASSLNAGATDTQYF. CDR3 nucleotide sequence: TGTGCCAGCAGCTTGAACGCGGGAGCGACAGATACGCAGTATTTT. The rearrangement uses TRBV5-4 and TRBJ2-3; 7 nucleotides match TRBD2. Looked up from germline, CDR1 is SGHNT and CDR2 is YYREEE (reference sequence). CDR3 length: 15 amino acids. After removal of 1 base from V and 3 bases from J, the junction contained 5 bases not matched to a gene.

The V call is TRBV9, the J call TRBJ2-1; 9 nucleotides agree with TRBD1. CDR3 length equals 14 residues. Losses at the gene ends were 0 bases for V and 8 bases for J; bases not matched to a gene: 3. Germline assignment: CDR1 SGDLS and CDR2 YYNGEE. The CDR3: CASSVAGQGYEQFF. For the CDR3, the DNA is TGTGCCAGCAGCGTAGCTGGACAGGGGTATGAGCAGTTCTTC.

The V call is TRBV6-5, the J call TRBJ2-7; 7 bases are a match to TRBD1. V shed 5 bases, J shed 5 bases, and the junction held 3 bases outside the gene matches. Germline V gene data show CDR1 as MNHEY and CDR2 as SVGAGI. The CDR3 consists of 12 residues. Here the CDR3 DNA reads TGTGCCAGCAGTCAGGGACAGCACGAGCAGTACTTC. Amino acids: CASSQGQHEQYF.

This rearrangement joins TRBV28 to TRBJ2-1, with unresolved D. The V and J ends lost 0 bases and 9 bases respectively, with 6 bases between them. CDR1 is MDHEN and CDR2 is SYDVKM in the germline V gene. This CDR3 is built from 12 residues. The CDR3 protein is CASSLWFSEQFF. The DNA for the CDR3 is TGTGCCAGCAGTTTATGGTTTAGTGAGCAGTTCTTC. Full variable domain (outside the CDR3, taken from reference TRBV28 and TRBJ2-1): DVKVTQSSRYLVKRTGEKVFLECVQDMDHENMFWYRQDPGLGLRLIYFSYDVKMKEKGDIPEGYSVSREKKERFSLILESASTNQTSMYLCASSLWFSEQFFGPGTRLTVL.

The V gene is TRBV13, the J gene TRBJ1-1; no clear D. The V end was cut by 0 bases, the J end by 5 bases, with 7 bases between. Germline loops: CDR1 PRHDT, CDR2 FYEKMQ (reference sequence). The CDR3 consists of 13 residues. The CDR3 here is CASSLGRGTEAFF. For the CDR3, the DNA is TGTGCCAGCAGCTTAGGACGGGGAACTGAAGCTTTCTTT.

The chain employs TRBV2 and TRBJ1-1; D uncertain. Trimming took 2 bases from V and 5 from J, leaving 12 bases between them. The CDR3 totals 14 residues. Germline-derived CDR1 and CDR2 are SNHLY and FYNNEI. The CDR3 coding sequence is TGTGCCAGCAGTGAATCGGCACAAGCGACTGAAGCTTTCTTT. Translated: CASSESAQATEAFF.

The gene calls are TRBV6-5 and TRBJ2-1; 9 positions match TRBD2. The V segment lost 5 bases and the J segment 5 bases; nucleotides outside the gene matches: 7. CDR3 length: 15 residues. Germline V CDR1 and CDR2: MNHEY, SVGAGI. Written as DNA, the CDR3 is TGTGCCAGCAGTAGACGCGGGAGGGCCGACAATGAGCAGTTCTTC. This codes for CASSRRGRADNEQFF.

This clone was recorded once. The chain employs TRBV30 and TRBJ2-1, with TRBD2 matching 15 bases. The junction had 6 bases not matched to a gene; V was cut back by 2 bases and J by 7 bases. CDR3 length: 16 amino acids. Germline V lookup: CDR1 GTSNPN, CDR2 SVGIG (reference sequence). This CDR3 is CAWSSKGLAGGNEQFF. CDR3 nucleotide sequence: TGTGCCTGGAGTTCGAAGGGACTAGCGGGAGGAAATGAGCAGTTCTTC.

The table lists this clone with many counts. V usage is TRBV14 and J usage is TRBJ1-2; D is unclear. The CDR3 is made up of 14 amino acids. Trimming removed 2 bases at V and 8 bases at J, with 15 bases between. In germline, CDR1 is SGHDN, CDR2 FVKESK. CDR3 in amino acids: CASSQNLATGGYTF. As DNA, the CDR3 is TGTGCCAGCAGCCAAAATCTTGCAACGGGGGGCTACACCTTC.

The chain links TRBV7-2 to TRBJ1-2, with D perhaps matching TRBD1 (5 bases). The CDR3 has 14 amino acids. Germline values: CDR1 SGHTA, CDR2 FQGNSA. The V end lost 1 base, the J end lost 4 bases, and 10 bases lay between the germline ends. CDR3 residues: CASSLDPQGYGYTF. The CDR3 nucleotides read TGTGCCAGCAGCTTAGATCCCCAGGGCTATGGCTACACCTTC.

CDR3 in amino acids: CASSQVHRESYGYTF. The DNA for the CDR3 is TGTGCCAGCAGCCAAGTCCACAGGGAATCCTATGGCTACACCTTC. The chain uses TRBV14 and TRBJ1-2; weak D call: TRBD1 (6 bases). Trimming took 1 base from V and 4 from J, leaving 13 bases between them. Germline CDR1 SGHDN, CDR2 FVKESK. This CDR3 comprises 15 residues. Using reference TRBV14 and TRBJ1-2 for the parts outside the CDR3, the full variable domain is EAGVTQFPSHSVIEKGQTVTLRCDPISGHDNLYWYRRVMGKEIKFLLHFVKESKQDESGMPNNRFLAERTGGTYSTLKVQPAELEDSGVYFCASSQVHRESYGYTFGSGTRLTVV.

The rearrangement joins TRBV18 to TRBJ1-1, with a tentative D call TRBD1 (6 bases). Per germline, CDR1 KGHSH and CDR2 LQKENI. V lost 3 bases and J lost 7, with 12 bases in between. The CDR3 spans 13 residues. The CDR3 spells CASSPGAAYEAFF. In nucleotides, the CDR3 is TGTGCCAGCTCACCGGGGGCAGCCTATGAAGCTTTCTTT.

In this sample, this clone turned up a few times. The J gene is TRBJ2-7, the V gene TRBV4-2; 7 bases line up with TRBD1. Looked up from germline, CDR1 is LGHNA and CDR2 is YNFKEQ. V gave up 6 bases and J gave up 5 bases; unmatched junction bases: 4. The CDR3 is 12 residues long. The CDR3 DNA is TGTGCCAGCAGGACAGGGTACAACGAGCAGTACTTC. Translated, it gives CASRTGYNEQYF.

V usage is TRBV6-5 and J usage is TRBJ1-3; weak D call: TRBD1 (6 bases). The CDR3 sequence is 14 residues long. V dropped 5 bases and J dropped 4 bases, with 12 bases sitting between them. CDR1 is MNHEY and CDR2 is SVGAGI in the germline V gene. CDR3 amino acids: CASSVSGVGNTIYF. The CDR3 nucleotides are TGTGCCAGCAGTGTATCAGGGGTCGGAAACACCATATATTTT.

The V gene is TRBV19, the J gene TRBJ2-1, with 14 bases identical to TRBD2. Germline assignment: CDR1 LNHDA and CDR2 SQIVND (reference sequence). Trimming cost V 5 bases and J 6 bases; bases outside gene matches: 15. The CDR3 loop spans 19 amino acids. The CDR3 DNA reads TGTGCCAGTAGTGCCCCGCTAGGGACTAGCGGGAGAAGGGCCAATGAGCAGTTCTTC. Translated: CASSAPLGTSGRRANEQFF.

This chain links TRBV7-9 with TRBJ2-1; tentatively, D is TRBD1 (5 bases). This CDR3 region has 16 residues. Germline loops: CDR1 SEHNR, CDR2 FQNEAQ (reference sequence). V lost 0 bases and J 1 base, leaving 10 bases between the germline ends. CDR3 in DNA: TGTGCCAGCAGCTTAGCTTGGGGCCGATCCTACAATGAGCAGTTCTTC. Protein product: CASSLAWGRSYNEQFF.